The 28 T cell receptor beta chains below were found in one sample sequenced in a study of blood T cell repertoires in COVID-19. Some clones are missing from TCRdb's copy, which holds only in-frame ones; the method was immunoSEQ multiplex PCR. The profile shows hundreds of thousands of clones, roughly nine tenths of them singletons. Sequencing was carried out using PBMCs or T cells enriched from blood (not recorded which). The receptor set was obtained from a man younger than 30 who had recovered from COVID-19.

This chain uses TRBV4-1 with TRBJ2-7, with 11 bases that match TRBD1. CDR1 is MGHRA and CDR2 is YSYEKL in the germline V gene. With 2 bases clipped from V and 5 bases from J, the junction kept 8 bases outside the gene matches. The CDR3 totals 16 residues. CDR3: CASSQWAPGQGDEQYF. Here the CDR3 DNA reads TGCGCCAGCAGCCAATGGGCTCCGGGACAGGGGGACGAGCAGTACTTC.

The chain is built from TRBV5-5 and TRBJ2-7; TRBD1 might be the D (6 bases). Germline-derived CDR1 and CDR2 are SGHKS and YYEKEE (reference sequence). V lost 3 bases, J lost 2 bases, and 18 bases lay in between. The CDR3 length is 16 residues. The DNA for the CDR3 is TGTGCCAGCAGCTCGCTACAGGGAGATGGGGCCTACGAGCAGTACTTC. Translated: CASSSLQGDGAYEQYF.

The V gene is TRBV5-1, the J gene TRBJ2-2; 12 positions match TRBD1. The CDR3 loop spans 15 amino acids. The V gene's germline CDR1 is SGHRS and CDR2 YFSETQ. V shed 4 bases and J 4 bases; nucleotides not matched to a gene: 2. This chain's CDR3 is CASSRGQGATGELFF. Here the CDR3 DNA reads TGCGCCAGCAGCCGGGGACAGGGGGCCACCGGGGAGCTGTTTTTT.

This clone was found a few times. This rearrangement joins TRBV5-8 to TRBJ1-1, with D perhaps matching TRBD1 (6 bases). The length of the CDR3 is 17 residues. Germline V lookup: CDR1 SGHTS, CDR2 YDEGEE. Trimming removed 0 bases at V and 1 base at J, with 16 bases between. CDR3 amino acids: CASSLVYGTRGNTEAFF. The CDR3 DNA reads as TGTGCCAGCAGCTTGGTATACGGGACACGGGGGAACACTGAAGCTTTCTTT. Combining the CDR3 with reference TRBV5-8 and TRBJ1-1 gives the whole variable domain EAGVTQSPTHLIKTRGQQATLRCSPISGHTSVYWYQQALGLGLQFLLWYDEGEERNRGNFPPRFSGRQFPNYSSELNVNALELEDSALYLCASSLVYGTRGNTEAFFGQGTRLTVV.

The rearrangement links TRBV7-9 to TRBJ2-3; 10 positions match TRBD2. Germline CDR1 reads SEHNR; CDR2 reads FQNEAQ (reference sequence). This CDR3 region has 16 residues. Trimming took 3 bases from V and 4 from J; bases not matched to a gene: 7. The CDR3 spells CASSFYSGGASDTQYF. The CDR3 DNA follows: TGTGCCAGCAGCTTTTACAGCGGGGGGGCTTCAGATACGCAGTATTTT. The entire variable domain, with the rest obtained from reference TRBV7-9 and TRBJ2-3, is as follows: DTGVSQNPRHKITKRGQNVTFRCDPISEHNRLYWYRQTLGQGPEFLTYFQNEAQLEKSRLLSDRFSAERPKGSFSTLEIQRTEQGDSAMYLCASSFYSGGASDTQYFGPGTRLTVL.

This sequence joins TRBV27 and TRBJ1-5; 9 nucleotides match TRBD1. Per germline, CDR1 MNHEY and CDR2 SMNVEV (reference sequence). CDR3 length: 14 residues. Losses at the gene ends were 4 bases for V and 6 bases for J; bases not matched to a gene: 4. The CDR3 loop reads CASSYDRGGQPQHF. DNA for the CDR3: TGTGCCAGCAGTTATGACAGGGGGGGTCAGCCCCAGCATTTT.

This clone was detected a few times. The chain uses TRBV6-1 and TRBJ1-3; D not certain. The germline gives CDR1 MNHNS, CDR2 SASEGT. The V and J ends lost 1 base and 0 bases respectively, with 4 bases between them. The CDR3 contains 14 residues. Written as DNA, the CDR3 is TGTGCCAGCAGTGAAGGGCCCTCTGGAAACACCATATATTTT. Its translation is CASSEGPSGNTIYF.

Only a few counts were recorded for this clone. The chain is built from TRBV3-1 (or the pseudogene TRBV3-2) and TRBJ1-5, with D unclear. CDR1 is LGHDT, CDR2 YNNKEL, per germline (reference sequence). The V end lost 0 bases, the J end lost 7 bases, and 10 bases lay between the germline ends. The CDR3 totals 14 residues. As DNA, the CDR3 is TGTGCCAGCAGCCAAGATCCGGCACTACAGCCCCAGCATTTT. Amino acids: CASSQDPALQPQHF.

The V and J genes are TRBV7-2 and TRBJ2-7; the match to TRBD2 covers 9 bases. The germline V gene has CDR1 SGHTA and CDR2 FQGNSA. The V and J ends lost 7 bases and 7 bases, in that order; junction bases with no gene match: 17. The CDR3 totals 16 residues. The DNA for the CDR3 is TGTGCCAGCAACCCCGGTGGTCTAGCGGGAATCTGGGAGCAGTACTTC. Its translation is CASNPGGLAGIWEQYF.

This rearrangement joins TRBV29-1 to TRBJ2-2; D remains ambiguous. The germline V and J ends were trimmed by 4 bases and 4 bases, with 7 bases remaining between them. The CDR3 length is 12 residues. CDR1 and CDR2 from the germline V gene are SQVTM and ANQGSEA. The CDR3 DNA reads TGCAGCGTTGGCCCCGGCACCGGGGAGCTGTTTTTT. Translating it yields CSVGPGTGELFF.

The chain employs TRBV3-1 (or the pseudogene TRBV3-2) and TRBJ1-2, with unresolved D. CDR1 and CDR2 (germline): LGHDT, YNNKEL (reference sequence). The CDR3 is 15 amino acids. Trimming left V 0 bases short and J 6 bases short, with 14 bases between. The CDR3 protein is CASSQEGAERNGYTF. As DNA, the CDR3 is TGTGCCAGCAGCCAAGAAGGAGCAGAGAGAAATGGCTACACCTTC.

The chain uses TRBV10-2 and TRBJ2-7; TRBD1 matches 8 bases. Germline V gene data show CDR1 as WSHSY and CDR2 as SAAADI. The V gene end was trimmed by 6 bases and the J gene end by 5 bases; junction bases not matched to a gene: 9. The CDR3 has 14 residues. The CDR3 region has the DNA TGCGCCAGCAGAATGACAGGGGATGGCCACGAGCAGTACTTC. It encodes CASRMTGDGHEQYF.

This chain joins TRBV10-3 and TRBJ1-3, with D unclear. CDR3 length equals 15 residues. Germline V lookup: CDR1 ENHRY, CDR2 SYGVKD. Trimming cost V 2 bases and J 4 bases, with 12 bases left between them. The CDR3 sequence: CAISEGQNYGNTIYF. The CDR3 bases are TGTGCCATCAGTGAGGGCCAGAACTACGGAAACACCATATATTTT.

The rearrangement uses TRBV5-8 and TRBJ1-1; the D is unclear. The CDR3 has 13 residues. V lost 1 base to trimming and J lost 7 bases, with 11 bases between them. The germline CDR1 and CDR2 sequences are SGHTS and YDEGEE. CDR3: CASSLNRKLEAFF. The CDR3 DNA reads as TGTGCCAGCAGCTTGAACAGAAAACTTGAAGCTTTCTTT.

In its sample, this clone was seen once. J is TRBJ2-5 and V is TRBV5-1, with 9 bases aligning to TRBD1. CDR1 SGHRS and CDR2 YFSETQ come from the germline V gene. V shed 4 bases, J shed 3 bases, and the junction held 4 bases outside the gene matches. This CDR3 comprises 14 residues. This chain's CDR3 is CASSIGQGKETQYF. The CDR3 DNA follows: TGCGCCAGCAGCATAGGACAGGGGAAAGAGACCCAGTACTTC.

The rearrangement joins TRBV12-5 to TRBJ2-3, with D possibly matching TRBD1 (5 bases). Trimming took off 1 base at V and 4 bases at J, with 9 bases between the two ends. CDR3 size: 14 residues. CDR1 and CDR2 from the germline V gene are LGHNT and FRNRAP. CDR3 sequence reads: CASGLGDSSDTQYF. In nucleotides, the CDR3 is TGTGCTAGTGGTTTGGGCGACAGTTCAGATACGCAGTATTTT.

This sequence joins TRBV10-3 and TRBJ2-7; 8 positions match TRBD1. Germline V gives CDR1 ENHRY, CDR2 SYGVKD. The junction had 2 bases not matched to a gene; V was cut back by 6 bases and J by 1 base. The CDR3 runs 13 residues. The CDR3 sequence: CAISGQGSYEQYF. CDR3 nucleotides: TGTGCCATCAGCGGACAGGGATCCTACGAGCAGTACTTC.

V usage is TRBV30 and J usage is TRBJ2-7, with 8 bases aligning to TRBD2. CDR1 GTSNPN and CDR2 SVGIG come from the germline V gene (reference sequence). The J segment lost 0 bases and the V segment lost 1 base, leaving 5 bases of the junction unmatched. The CDR3 runs 15 residues. In DNA form, the CDR3 reads TGTGCCTGGAGTGGTACTAGCGGAATCTCCTACGAGCAGTACTTC. It is translated as CAWSGTSGISYEQYF. The whole variable domain, remainder taken from reference TRBV30 and TRBJ2-7, is SQTIHQWPATLVQPVGSPLSLECTVEGTSNPNLYWYRQAAGRGLQLLFYSVGIGQISSEVPQNLSASRPQDRQFILSSKKLLLSDSGFYLCAWSGTSGISYEQYFGPGTRLTVT.

V is TRBV3-1 (or the pseudogene TRBV3-2) and J is TRBJ2-1; 10 nucleotides line up with TRBD2. Germline CDR1 reads LGHDT; CDR2 reads YNNKEL (reference sequence). V was clipped by 4 bases and J by 2 bases; unmatched bases: 17. The CDR3 covers 20 residues. In DNA form, the CDR3 reads TGTGCCAGCAGCCTGGAAAGCGGGAGGGCGGTTTCGGGCGCCTACAATGAGCAGTTCTTC. Translating gives CASSLESGRAVSGAYNEQFF.

This clone was seen a few times. The sample contains more than one DNA sequence encoding this CDR3. V and J are TRBV28 and TRBJ2-7, with TRBD2 as a possible D gene (5 bases). Germline CDR1 is MDHEN and CDR2 is SYDVKM. Trimming took 1 base from V and 1 from J, leaving 8 bases between them. This CDR3 is built from 14 residues. The CDR3 region is CASSLFRDSYEQYF. CDR3 nucleotide sequence: TGTGCCAGCAGTTTATTTCGGGATTCCTACGAGCAGTACTTC.

The V and J genes are TRBV18 and TRBJ2-3, with D tentatively TRBD1 (6 bases). CDR1 is KGHSH, CDR2 LQKENI, per germline. Trimming took off 6 bases at V and 3 bases at J, with 13 bases between the two ends. The CDR3 is 14 amino acids. CDR3 protein: CASSGAARTDTQYF. The CDR3 DNA reads as TGTGCCAGCTCGGGGGCCGCGCGGACAGATACGCAGTATTTT. The whole variable domain, remainder taken from reference TRBV18 and TRBJ2-3, is NAGVMQNPRHLVRRRGQEARLRCSPMKGHSHVYWYRQLPEEGLKFMVYLQKENIIDESGMPKERFSAEFPKEGPSILRIQQVVRGDSAAYFCASSGAARTDTQYFGPGTRLTVL.

This chain links TRBV7-3 with TRBJ1-6; D gene unclear. The CDR3 has 14 amino acids. Germline loops: CDR1 SGHTA, CDR2 FQGTGA. Trimming cost V 2 bases and J 6 bases, with 8 bases left between them. The chain's CDR3 is CASSLAAVNSPLHF. The CDR3 DNA reads TGTGCCAGCAGCTTAGCAGCGGTTAATTCACCCCTCCACTTT. The whole variable domain, remainder taken from reference TRBV7-3 and TRBJ1-6, is GAGVSQTPSNKVTEKGKYVELRCDPISGHTALYWYRQSLGQGPEFLIYFQGTGAADDSGLPNDRFFAVRPEGSVSTLKIQRTERGDSAVYLCASSLAAVNSPLHFGNGTRLTVT.

The J gene is TRBJ2-1, the V gene TRBV14, with 9 bases aligning to TRBD2. J was trimmed by 6 bases and V by 4 bases; bases with no gene match: 10. CDR3 length: 16 amino acids. Germline lookup yields CDR1 SGHDN and CDR2 FVKESK. CDR3 in amino acids: CASSPIAGAGLNEQFF. DNA for the CDR3: TGTGCCAGCAGCCCTATAGCGGGAGCGGGGCTCAATGAGCAGTTCTTC.

The V and J genes are TRBV12-3 or TRBV12-4 and TRBJ1-2; 8 nucleotides line up with TRBD1. V was pared by 5 bases and J by 5 bases, with 4 bases of the junction left unmatched. CDR3 length equals 13 residues. Written as DNA, the CDR3 is TGTGCCAGCAGTGAGACAGGGGAATATGGCTACACCTTC. Translated, it gives CASSETGEYGYTF.

This chain connects TRBV7-2 to TRBJ2-7; D may be TRBD1 (7 bases). Trimming removed 2 bases at V and 3 bases at J, with 14 bases between. Germline loops: CDR1 SGHTA, CDR2 FQGNSA. This CDR3 contains 15 residues. CDR3 nucleotides: TGTGCCAGCAGCTTAAGGGGGCGGGGCCTCTACGAGCAGTACTTC. Amino acid sequence: CASSLRGRGLYEQYF.

This clone is a singleton in its sample. The J gene is TRBJ2-2, the V gene TRBV15; 8 positions agree with TRBD2. This CDR3 contains 16 residues. V trimming: 1 base; J trimming: 4 bases; junction bases outside the gene matches: 5. Germline CDR1 and CDR2: LNHNV and YYDKDF (reference sequence). CDR3 region: CATSRGSGSGTGELFF. CDR3 bases: TGTGCCACCAGCAGAGGGAGCGGGAGTGGCACCGGGGAGCTGTTTTTT.

The chain carries TRBV5-4 and TRBJ2-1; TRBD2 aligns across 7 bases. Germline V CDR1 and CDR2: SGHNT, YYREEE (reference sequence). V was clipped by 4 bases and J by 3 bases; unmatched bases: 13. The CDR3 is made up of 17 amino acids. DNA for the CDR3: TGTGCCAGCAGCCCGGGGGGACTACCAATCAACTACAATGAGCAGTTCTTC. It yields the protein CASSPGGLPINYNEQFF.

This sequence joins TRBV18 and TRBJ2-3, with TRBD1 identical over 7 bases. Looked up from germline, CDR1 is KGHSH and CDR2 is LQKENI. Losses at the gene ends were 2 bases for V and 4 bases for J; bases not matched to a gene: 3. CDR3 length: 14 amino acids. The CDR3 DNA reads as TGTGCCAGCTCACCAGGGACAGCCTCAGATACGCAGTATTTT. It codes for CASSPGTASDTQYF.